This T cell receptor beta chain was identified during a study of Ad26.COV2.S vaccination and SARS-CoV-2 variants. Study overall: Participant was drawn from the COV1001 Ad26.COV2.S trial arm. Administration of Ad26.COV2.S was intramuscular, either once or twice 56 days apart.

Sample treatment: some 19 received Ad26.COV2.S at low or high dose, single or two shots; about five received placebo; per-sample allocation not given. After the first vaccine or placebo injection, samples were drawn on day 63. This Boston cohort included adults aged 18-55 years. The protocol was immunoSEQ multiplex PCR, while the TCRdb copy is restricted to in-frame clones and leaves out a portion. The sample records approximately 410,000 clones, 88% being singletons. This sequence was found in a person between 18 and 65 years old who received the Ad26.COV2.S COVID-19 vaccine or a placebo. The source was peripheral blood, collected in a trial of Ad26.COV2.S vaccine versus placebo.

CDR3 in DNA: TGTGCCAGCAGCCCAGAGACCAGGCGGGCAGATACGCAGTATTTT. Its translation: CASSPETRRADTQYF. The rearrangement uses TRBV7-2 and TRBJ2-3; possibly TRBD2 for D (5 bases). This CDR3 has 15 amino acids. The ends were cut back, 5 bases at V and 4 bases at J, with 16 bases in the middle. The germline V gene encodes CDR1 SGHTA and CDR2 FQGNSA.